The 20 T cell receptor beta chains presented below share a single source sample, sequenced in a study of cytomegalovirus exposure and HLA in healthy donors. The PCR employed 60 Vbeta primers together with 13 Jbeta primers. Profiling relied on immunoSEQ multiplex PCR, and the TCRdb table lists in-frame clones only, not all of them. Seen here are more than 95,000 clones, around 70% observed once, and the top ten hold 4%. Sequencing was performed on PBMCs. These receptors were obtained from a man aged 35 to 55 in good health and CMV-seropositive.

V usage is TRBV30 and J usage is TRBJ1-5; 10 bases line up with TRBD1. V lost 2 bases and J lost 2; bases outside the gene matches: 12. CDR3 size: 18 residues. Per germline, CDR1 GTSNPN and CDR2 SVGIG (reference sequence). The CDR3 loop is CAWSSETGGSSGNQPQHF. CDR3 in DNA: TGTGCCTGGAGTAGTGAGACAGGGGGCTCTTCGGGCAATCAGCCCCAGCATTTT. Drawing the rest from reference TRBV30 and TRBJ1-5, the complete variable domain is SQTIHQWPATLVQPVGSPLSLECTVEGTSNPNLYWYRQAAGRGLQLLFYSVGIGQISSEVPQNLSASRPQDRQFILSSKKLLLSDSGFYLCAWSSETGGSSGNQPQHFGDGTRLSIL.

This clone has just one count. This rearrangement joins TRBV18 to TRBJ2-7, with 8 bases matching TRBD1. Germline CDR1 reads KGHSH; CDR2 reads LQKENI. With V trimmed by 3 bases and J by 3 bases, 7 bases remained unmatched. This CDR3 spans 15 amino acids. CDR3 sequence reads: CASSPPDRVDYEQYF. CDR3 coding DNA: TGTGCCAGCTCACCTCCGGACAGGGTGGACTACGAGCAGTACTTC.

The chain couples TRBV11-3 to TRBJ2-3; 9 bases map to TRBD2. V was clipped by 4 bases and J by 2 bases; unmatched bases: 7. Looked up from germline, CDR1 is SGHNT and CDR2 is YENEEA. The CDR3 is made up of 16 amino acids. DNA of the CDR3: TGTGCCAGCAGCTCCCCCCCTAGCGGGGTCACAGATACGCAGTATTTT. Amino acid sequence: CASSSPPSGVTDTQYF.

Written as DNA, the CDR3 is TGTGCCAGCAGCCAAGGGAGCAAGGGACAGGGGATGCTGTTTTTT. Amino acids: CASSQGSKGQGMLFF. The chain carries TRBV7-3 and TRBJ2-2; 10 bases align to TRBD1. The CDR3 spans 15 residues. The V segment lost 5 bases and the J segment 13 bases; nucleotides outside the gene matches: 13. Germline V gives CDR1 SGHTA, CDR2 FQGTGA.

The V call is TRBV28, the J call TRBJ2-5, with TRBD2 matching over 10 bases. From germline, CDR1 is MDHEN and CDR2 SYDVKM. V shed 6 bases and J 5 bases; nucleotides not matched to a gene: 15. CDR3 size: 17 residues. The CDR3 coding sequence is TGTGCCAGCAGGACGGGCGGACTAGCGGCCTTGAGGGAGACCCAGTACTTC. Its protein is CASRTGGLAALRETQYF.

The CDR3 DNA follows: TGTGCCAGCAGCTTGGACAGGGAGTCACCCCTCCACTTT. This codes for CASSLDRESPLHF. The V and J genes are TRBV11-3 and TRBJ1-6; 8 nucleotides align to TRBD1. The CDR3 totals 13 residues. CDR1 is SGHNT and CDR2 is YENEEA in the germline V gene. Trimming removed 3 bases from V and 10 bases from J; junction bases left unmatched: 2.

This clone was seen only a few times. The CDR3 coding sequence is TGTGCCAGCAGCTTAGGGCAGGGGGCGCGCGAGCAGTACTTC. It encodes CASSLGQGAREQYF. The genes are TRBV11-1 and TRBJ2-7; 8 bases are a match to TRBD1. CDR3 length equals 14 residues. J gave up 6 bases and V 1 base, and 5 bases lay outside the gene matches. In germline, CDR1 is SGHAT, CDR2 FQDESV (reference sequence).

The chain employs TRBV6-1 and TRBJ2-2; TRBD2 agrees at 10 bases. Losses at the gene ends were 3 bases for V and 3 bases for J; bases not matched to a gene: 1. This CDR3 is built from 15 residues. Germline V lookup: CDR1 MNHNS, CDR2 SASEGT. CDR3 loop: CASSETSGYTGELFF. The DNA of the CDR3 is TGTGCCAGCAGTGAGACTAGCGGGTACACCGGGGAGCTGTTTTTT.

This chain links TRBV7-9 with TRBJ1-2, with 10 positions matching TRBD1. Trimming took 2 bases from V and 7 from J; bases not matched to a gene: 10. The CDR3 length is 16 residues. The V gene's germline CDR1 is SEHNR and CDR2 FQNEAQ (reference sequence). CDR3 coding DNA: TGTGCCAGCAGCTTAATTGGCGGGACAGGGGCGGTTGGCTACACCTTC. Encoded protein: CASSLIGGTGAVGYTF.

The CDR3: CASSRTSGSSGMETQYF. The CDR3 DNA reads TGTGCCAGCTCAAGGACTAGCGGGAGTTCGGGGATGGAGACCCAGTACTTC. The chain has TRBV18 and TRBJ2-5, with 13 bases identical to TRBD2. The CDR3 totals 17 residues. V was clipped by 5 bases and J by 5 bases; unmatched bases: 11. Germline-derived CDR1 and CDR2 are KGHSH and LQKENI. The full variable domain, rest sourced from reference TRBV18 and TRBJ2-5, is NAGVMQNPRHLVRRRGQEARLRCSPMKGHSHVYWYRQLPEEGLKFMVYLQKENIIDESGMPKERFSAEFPKEGPSILRIQQVVRGDSAAYFCASSRTSGSSGMETQYFGPGTRLLVL.

V and J are TRBV5-1 and TRBJ1-1; D unclear. The germline V gene has CDR1 SGHRS and CDR2 YFSETQ. Trimming cost V 0 bases and J 4 bases, with 22 bases left between them. The CDR3 runs 18 residues. The CDR3, as DNA: TGCGCCAGCAGCTTGGGGAGCGCAAACATGCCCGCCACCACTGAAGCTTTCTTT. Translation gives CASSLGSANMPATTEAFF.

The chain employs TRBV19 and TRBJ1-4, with 11 bases lining up with TRBD1. The V and J ends lost 5 bases and 13 bases, in that order; junction bases with no gene match: 12. There are 15 residues in the CDR3. The germline V gene has CDR1 LNHDA and CDR2 SQIVND (reference sequence). CDR3 sequence reads: CASSPGTGGFPGLFF. The CDR3 nucleotides read TGTGCCAGTAGTCCTGGGACAGGGGGTTTCCCGGGACTGTTTTTT.

The chain has TRBV12-1 and TRBJ2-7; the listed D gene, TRBD1, was not tested against the DNA. TRBV12-1 has pseudogene status. This CDR3 is built from 15 residues. The CDR3 protein is CASSNDRGQIYEQYF. Here the CDR3 DNA reads TGTGCCAGCAGCAACGACAGGGGGCAAATCTACGAGCAGTACTTC.

This chain joins TRBV6-5 and TRBJ2-1, with TRBD2 matching 12 bases. The germline V gene has CDR1 MNHEY and CDR2 SVGAGI. J was trimmed by 7 bases and V by 5 bases; bases with no gene match: 6. The CDR3 is 15 amino acids. DNA for the CDR3: TGTGCCAGCAGTGCCCTAGCGGGAGGGAGGAATGAGCAGTTCTTC. Translating it yields CASSALAGGRNEQFF.

This clone has a single count. J is TRBJ2-2 and V is TRBV11-2, with no clear D. This CDR3 spans 17 amino acids. V was pared by 1 base and J by 0 bases, with 12 bases between. CDR1 and CDR2 from the germline V gene are SGHAT and FQNNGV. CDR3 loop: CASSLALRRTNTGELFF. In nucleotides, the CDR3 is TGTGCCAGCAGCTTAGCCCTTCGCAGAACGAACACCGGGGAGCTGTTTTTT.

This clone showed up just once. The chain employs TRBV6-5 and TRBJ1-2, with a tentative D call TRBD1 (6 bases). Looked up from germline, CDR1 is MNHEY and CDR2 is SVGAGI. There are 13 residues in the CDR3. Trimming removed 7 bases at V and 6 bases at J, with 15 bases between. CDR3 protein: CASKGRGADGYTF. The CDR3 DNA sequence: TGTGCCAGCAAAGGACGGGGGGCGGATGGCTACACCTTC.

This clone has just a few counts. V and J are TRBV10-2 and TRBJ2-1; 8 bases map to TRBD2. Trimming removed 1 base from V and 5 bases from J; junction bases left unmatched: 1. CDR1 is WSHSY, CDR2 SAAADI, per germline. This CDR3 has 14 amino acids. CDR3 DNA sequence: TGCGCCAGCAGTGAGTTAGCGGGAAACAATGAGCAGTTCTTC. Encoded protein: CASSELAGNNEQFF.

This clone was observed at least ten times. The chain is built from TRBV4-3 and TRBJ2-7, with D possibly matching TRBD2 (6 bases). V was pared by 1 base and J by 2 bases, with 12 bases between. CDR3 length: 15 amino acids. Looked up from germline, CDR1 is LGHNA and CDR2 is YSLEER. CDR3 sequence (DNA): TGCGCCAGCAGCCAAGCTTTAGCGGAAACCTACGAGCAGTACTTC. This codes for CASSQALAETYEQYF.

The chain employs TRBV6-5 and TRBJ2-7; 8 bases agree with TRBD2. V lost 7 bases to trimming and J lost 6 bases; unmatched junction nucleotides: 11. The V gene's germline CDR1 is MNHEY and CDR2 SVGAGI. CDR3 length equals 14 residues. The CDR3 loop reads CASNSGRGESEQYF. The CDR3 DNA sequence: TGTGCCAGCAACAGCGGGAGAGGAGAGAGCGAGCAGTACTTC.

This clone was picked up one time. The rearrangement joins TRBV7-9 to TRBJ1-1; D is undetermined. The germline V gene encodes CDR1 SEHNR and CDR2 FQNEAQ (reference sequence). V lost 8 bases to trimming and J lost 1 base, with 11 bases between them. This CDR3 region has 13 residues. This chain's CDR3 is CASLIGANTEAFF. The CDR3 DNA follows: TGTGCCAGCCTAATCGGAGCGAACACTGAAGCTTTCTTT.